This T cell receptor (beta chain) originates from a study of cytomegalovirus exposure and HLA in healthy donors. Study outcomes and limitations: Three chains tied to CMV proved CMV antigen-specific in vitro. A later analysis found most CMV-associated TCR beta chains apparently HLA-restricted. An observed cluster of highly shared sequence variants was recorded as a likely sequencing artifact.

A remark on this clone: The target antigen is unknown.

With 60 Vbeta and 13 Jbeta primers, the PCR was carried out. Original data processing: A follow-up analysis tallied around 80 million unique TCR beta chains, roughly 11 million shared. Here immunoSEQ multiplex PCR was the method, and the copy in TCRdb shows in-frame clones only, minus some. That table is the source of V, J and clone size, and D and trimming were worked out from the DNA. The data show 120,000 or so clones, more than 60% seen once. Germline V gene sequence: CDR1 PRHDT, CDR2 FYEKMQ (reference sequence). This CDR3 is 13 amino acids long. V lost 4 bases, J lost 1 base, and 7 bases lay in between.

Material: PBMCs. The source is a man between 25 and 39 years old in good health and CMV-seronegative. This chain connects TRBV13 to TRBJ2-5; maybe TRBD1 (5 bases). The CDR3 DNA sequence: TGTGCCAGCAGCTCGGACATCCAAGAGACCCAGTACTTC. This encodes CASSSDIQETQYF. Using reference TRBV13 and TRBJ2-5 for the parts outside the CDR3, the full variable domain is AAGVIQSPRHLIKEKRETATLKCYPIPRHDTVYWYQQGPGQDPQFLISFYEKMQSDKGSIPDRFSAQQFSDYHSELNMSSLELGDSALYFCASSSDIQETQYFGPGTRLLVL.